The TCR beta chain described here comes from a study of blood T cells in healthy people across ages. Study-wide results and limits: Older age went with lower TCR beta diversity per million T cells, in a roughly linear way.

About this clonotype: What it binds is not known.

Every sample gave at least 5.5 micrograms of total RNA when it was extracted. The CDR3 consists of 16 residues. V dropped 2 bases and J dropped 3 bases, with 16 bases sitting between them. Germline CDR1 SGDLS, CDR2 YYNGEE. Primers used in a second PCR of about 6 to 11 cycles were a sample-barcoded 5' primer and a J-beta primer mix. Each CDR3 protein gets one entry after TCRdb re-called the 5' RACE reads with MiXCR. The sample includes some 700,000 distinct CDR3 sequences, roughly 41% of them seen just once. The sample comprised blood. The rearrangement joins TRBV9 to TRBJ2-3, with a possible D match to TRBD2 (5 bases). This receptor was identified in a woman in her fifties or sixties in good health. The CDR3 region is CASSVSVGRGTDTQYF. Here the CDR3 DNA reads TGTGCCAGCAGCGTCTCAGTAGGTCGGGGAACAGATACGCAGTATTTT.